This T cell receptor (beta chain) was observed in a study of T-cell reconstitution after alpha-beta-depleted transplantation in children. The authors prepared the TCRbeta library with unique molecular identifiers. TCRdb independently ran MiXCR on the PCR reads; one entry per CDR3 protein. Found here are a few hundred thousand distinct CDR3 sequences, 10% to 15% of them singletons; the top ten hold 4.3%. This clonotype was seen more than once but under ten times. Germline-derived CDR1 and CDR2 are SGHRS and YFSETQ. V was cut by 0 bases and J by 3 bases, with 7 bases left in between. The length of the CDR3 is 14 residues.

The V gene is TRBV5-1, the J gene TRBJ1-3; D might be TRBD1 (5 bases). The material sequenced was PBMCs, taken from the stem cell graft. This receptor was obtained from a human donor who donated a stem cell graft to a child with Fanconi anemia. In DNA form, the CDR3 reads TGCGCCAGCAGCTTGGTCCAGGGTGGAAACACCATATATTTT. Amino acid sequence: CASSLVQGGNTIYF.